The 24 T cell receptor beta chains given below trace back to one sample, sequenced in a study of T cells expressing NK-cell markers. TCRdb re-called the 5' RACE reads; every CDR3 protein appears as one record, without DNA. The repertoire table contains some 440,000 distinct CDR3 sequences. Sequencing was carried out using blood T cells: a sorted CD56 or NKG2C T cell subset, CD4+ or CD8+ T cells, or bulk PBMC T cells (not recorded which). The source of these receptors is a woman aged 50 to 65 in good health.

The genes are TRBV20-1 and TRBJ1-4; TCRdb reports TRBD1, a call that lacks DNA to check it against. The CDR3 runs 14 residues. CDR1 is DFQATT and CDR2 is SNEGSKA in the germline V gene (reference sequence). CDR3 region: CSARVPGGIGKLFF.

The J gene is TRBJ2-1, the V gene TRBV25-1; TCRdb outputs TRBD2, but without DNA this stays unchecked. Germline loops: CDR1 MGHDK, CDR2 SYGVNS. The length of the CDR3 is 16 residues. CDR3 sequence reads: CASSILAGRERNEQFF.

The chain links TRBV12-3 or TRBV12-4 to TRBJ2-1. The CDR3 sequence is 13 residues long. The CDR3 region is CASSLRELNEQFF.

The V gene is TRBV19, the J gene TRBJ2-7; as DNA is missing, the TRBD2 call by TCRdb cannot be tested. The CDR3 totals 12 residues. The germline gives CDR1 LNHDA, CDR2 SQIVND (reference sequence). The CDR3 region is CASSPGTSRQYF.

The gene calls are TRBV3-1 and TRBJ2-1; the D gene TCRdb calls, TRBD1, cannot be checked with no DNA. This CDR3 has 14 amino acids. In germline, CDR1 is LGHDT, CDR2 YNNKEL (reference sequence). This chain's CDR3 is CASSQDRGKNEQFF.

The V call is TRBV28, the J call TRBJ1-3. Per the germline V gene, CDR1 is MDHEN and CDR2 is SYDVKM. The length of the CDR3 is 15 residues. CDR3 sequence reads: CASSSSGTTGNTIYF.

The chain recombines TRBV19 with TRBJ2-5; without DNA, the TCRdb call of TRBD2 cannot be checked. CDR3 length: 15 residues. CDR1 is LNHDA and CDR2 is SQIVND in the germline V gene (reference sequence). This CDR3 is CASSGLAVNQETQYF.

V usage is TRBV27 and J usage is TRBJ2-7. CDR3 length: 13 amino acids. Germline-derived CDR1 and CDR2 are MNHEY and SMNVEV (reference sequence). The chain's CDR3 is CASSYSAHYEQYF.

This chain joins TRBV7-2 and TRBJ1-2; TCRdb's D gene call, TRBD1, goes unchecked for lack of DNA. This CDR3 spans 17 amino acids. Germline values: CDR1 SGHTA, CDR2 FQGNSA. The CDR3 region is CASSLPKTGRANYGYTF.

The rearrangement uses TRBV20-1 and TRBJ2-1; TCRdb outputs TRBD2, but without DNA this stays unchecked. The CDR3 is made up of 16 amino acids. Germline CDR1 and CDR2: DFQATT and SNEGSKA (reference sequence). CDR3: CSARSWTSGSSNEQFF.

The V and J genes are TRBV7-7 and TRBJ2-5; TCRdb lists TRBD2, though no DNA is available to test this call. This CDR3 is 16 amino acids long. Germline lookup yields CDR1 SSHAT and CDR2 FNYEAQ (reference sequence). CDR3 sequence reads: CASSSKITSGSETQYF.

J is TRBJ2-3 and V is TRBV6-5; TCRdb's D call of TRBD2 is untestable without DNA. Germline V gives CDR1 MNHEY, CDR2 SVGAGI. The CDR3 is 16 residues long. The CDR3 loop is CASSYSELASPIEQYF.

The gene calls are TRBV20-1 and TRBJ1-2. This CDR3 spans 13 amino acids. CDR1 is DFQATT and CDR2 is SNEGSKA in the germline V gene (reference sequence). CDR3 loop: CSARTSVDYGYTF.

The rearrangement joins TRBV12-3 or TRBV12-4 to TRBJ1-1; the D call of TRBD1 rests on TCRdb alone, since no DNA is present to check it. The CDR3 sequence is 15 residues long. CDR3 amino acids: CASSPYGGRNTEAFF.

The chain combines TRBV29-1 with TRBJ1-2; with no DNA, the TCRdb D assignment of TRBD1 cannot be verified. Germline values: CDR1 SQVTM, CDR2 ANQGSEA. The CDR3 length is 12 residues. The CDR3 spells CSVTPKRDGYTF.

The chain is built from TRBV6-5 and TRBJ2-1; no DNA is available, so the TRBD2 call from TCRdb remains unchecked. The germline CDR1 and CDR2 sequences are MNHEY and SVGAGI. CDR3 size: 14 residues. Here the CDR3 reads CATLGRGRADEQFF.

CDR3: CASSPSDATYNEQFF. The gene calls are TRBV18 and TRBJ2-1. This CDR3 is 15 amino acids long. Germline CDR1 and CDR2: KGHSH and LQKENI.

The chain is built from TRBV3-1 and TRBJ2-1; TCRdb names TRBD1, which stays unverified in the absence of DNA. Germline V gene data show CDR1 as LGHDT and CDR2 as YNNKEL (reference sequence). CDR3 length: 12 residues. CDR3 sequence: CASGGAYNEQFF.

V and J are TRBV12-3 or TRBV12-4 and TRBJ1-1; as DNA is missing, the TRBD1 call by TCRdb cannot be tested. The CDR3 length is 13 residues. The CDR3: CASSLGQGFEAFF.

The V gene is TRBV4-1, the J gene TRBJ2-7; TCRdb indicates TRBD1, and absent DNA this call remains unverified. The CDR3 spans 19 residues. Germline CDR1 MGHRA, CDR2 YSYEKL. The CDR3 spells CASSQPPGGRTTLSYEQYF.

The rearrangement uses TRBV24-1 and TRBJ1-1; TCRdb's D call of TRBD1 is untestable without DNA. Germline values: CDR1 KGHDR, CDR2 SFDVKD. The CDR3 has 13 amino acids. The CDR3 sequence: CATSESGTGPAFF.

This rearrangement joins TRBV12-3 or TRBV12-4 to TRBJ1-3; no DNA is available, so the TRBD1 call from TCRdb remains unchecked. The CDR3 covers 17 residues. This chain's CDR3 is CASSLSAGGIGGNTIYF.

The chain carries TRBV20-1 and TRBJ2-4; TCRdb designates TRBD1, a call that cannot be tested without DNA. The CDR3 is 13 amino acids. Germline lookup yields CDR1 DFQATT and CDR2 SNEGSKA (reference sequence). CDR3 region: CSAMSGGWDIQYF.

CDR3 sequence reads: CASSLDKKEQYF. J is TRBJ2-7 and V is TRBV12-3 or TRBV12-4; TCRdb's D call of TRBD1 is untestable without DNA. The CDR3 sequence is 12 residues long.